Listed here are 24 T cell receptor beta chains from one sample, sequenced in a study of T cell changes during pregnancy in multiple sclerosis (dated by TCRdb to the late 2010s). Library method: the immunoSEQ multiplex PCR assay. In its TCRdb copy, this immuneACCESS table keeps in-frame sequences only and misses some clones. Where compared with another copy, unresolved V genes explain less than half of these, and the others have no known cause. For this sample there are about 110,000 clones; 75% to 95% appear just once. The ten largest account for about 1.5% of the sample. The source material was peripheral blood, sampled before pregnancy. The source of these receptors is a female donor with multiple sclerosis, enrolled in a pregnancy study.

The V gene is TRBV10-1, the J gene TRBJ2-1, with D maybe TRBD1 (6 bases). V lost 0 bases and J lost 0, with 12 bases in between. The CDR3 spans 17 residues. CDR1 and CDR2 from the germline V gene are WNHNN and SYGVQD (reference sequence). Written as DNA, the CDR3 is TGCGCCAGCAGTGAGTCGGGACACTCAATCTCCTACAATGAGCAGTTCTTC. Translating it yields CASSESGHSISYNEQFF.

The V gene is TRBV27, the J gene TRBJ1-3; tentatively, D is TRBD1 (6 bases). Germline-derived CDR1 and CDR2 are MNHEY and SMNVEV (reference sequence). V gave up 8 bases and J gave up 0 bases, with 14 bases separating them. CDR3 length: 15 amino acids. The CDR3, as DNA: TGTGCCAGCCGTCCCGGGACAACCTCTGGAAACACCATATATTTT. Residues: CASRPGTTSGNTIYF.

Here the CDR3 reads CSVEPRLQETQYF. CDR3 coding DNA: TGCAGCGTTGAACCTAGGTTACAAGAGACCCAGTACTTC. V is TRBV29-1 and J is TRBJ2-5; D remains unclear. Trimming stripped 2 bases from V and 2 bases from J, with 9 bases between. Germline lookup yields CDR1 SQVTM and CDR2 ANQGSEA. This CDR3 has 13 residues.

The CDR3 reads CAISDLAGGDPRYNEQFF. The CDR3 DNA reads as TGTGCCATCAGTGACTTAGCGGGGGGGGATCCAAGATACAATGAGCAGTTCTTC. The chain recombines TRBV10-3 with TRBJ2-1; 11 bases fit TRBD2. CDR3 length: 18 residues. Germline V gene lookup returns CDR1 ENHRY and CDR2 SYGVKD. J lost 4 bases, V lost 3 bases, and 11 bases had no gene match.

This chain links TRBV10-2 with TRBJ2-1; 8 bases map to TRBD2. Germline V gives CDR1 WSHSY, CDR2 SAAADI. V was clipped by 8 bases and J by 0 bases; unmatched bases: 3. This CDR3 is 14 amino acids long. The CDR3 DNA reads as TGCGCCAGCGCTCGGGGGGGCTCCTACAATGAGCAGTTCTTC. This translates into CASARGGSYNEQFF.

The chain carries TRBV11-2 and TRBJ1-4, with D hard to call. The V and J ends lost 1 base and 7 bases respectively, with 7 bases between them. The germline V gene has CDR1 SGHAT and CDR2 FQNNGV. This CDR3 region has 13 residues. This CDR3 reads CASSLGAGEKLFF. The CDR3 DNA is TGTGCCAGCAGCTTAGGTGCGGGTGAAAAACTGTTTTTT.

The chain has TRBV7-2 and TRBJ2-7, with TRBD1 identical over 7 bases. V lost 3 bases and J lost 1; bases outside the gene matches: 3. Germline V gene lookup returns CDR1 SGHTA and CDR2 FQGNSA. This CDR3 comprises 14 residues. In nucleotides, the CDR3 is TGTGCCAGCAGCTTCAGGGGGTCTTCCTACGAGCAGTACTTC. It codes for CASSFRGSSYEQYF.

Here the CDR3 DNA reads TGTGCCAGCAGGGGACTCGGGACAGGGCCCTACGAGCAGTACTTC. It specifies CASRGLGTGPYEQYF. This chain connects TRBV6-6 to TRBJ2-7; TRBD1 matches at 9 bases. The length of the CDR3 is 15 residues. Trimming removed 6 bases from V and 2 bases from J; junction bases left unmatched: 8. Germline CDR1 MNHNY, CDR2 SVGAGI (reference sequence).

The chain recombines TRBV12-5 with TRBJ2-3; 13 positions agree with TRBD2. J gave up 6 bases and V 5 bases, and 2 bases lay outside the gene matches. CDR1 is LGHNT, CDR2 FRNRAP, per germline. The CDR3 covers 14 residues. The CDR3 protein is CASGTSGGADTQYF. The CDR3 DNA reads TGTGCTAGTGGTACTAGCGGGGGGGCTGATACGCAGTATTTT.

This rearrangement joins TRBV6-1 to TRBJ1-2, with 8 bases matching TRBD1. Germline CDR1 and CDR2: MNHNS and SASEGT. The CDR3 totals 13 residues. V shed 1 base, J shed 10 bases, and the junction held 5 bases outside the gene matches. The CDR3, as DNA: TGTGCCAGCAGTGAAGGGACAGGGATCGCCTACACCTTC. This encodes CASSEGTGIAYTF.

The V call is TRBV29-1, the J call TRBJ1-4; D gene ambiguous. This CDR3 has 13 amino acids. V lost 4 bases to trimming and J lost 5 bases, with 11 bases between them. The germline gives CDR1 SQVTM, CDR2 ANQGSEA. CDR3 sequence reads: CSVGQNRNEKLFF. CDR3 DNA sequence: TGCAGCGTTGGGCAGAACAGAAATGAAAAACTGTTTTTT.

This chain connects TRBV10-3 to TRBJ2-5; D is possibly TRBD2 (5 bases). Per the germline V gene, CDR1 is ENHRY and CDR2 is SYGVKD. Trimming shortened V by 10 bases and J by 0 bases, and 15 bases separated the two germline ends. The CDR3 loop spans 14 amino acids. The DNA of the CDR3 is TGTGCCACCTCCACGGACTCGTACCAAGAGACCCAGTACTTC. It translates to CATSTDSYQETQYF.

As to this clone: Germline is not matched at one junction end, which may reflect a read error. The chain employs TRBV19 and TRBJ1-3; D gene unclear. Germline V gene lookup returns CDR1 LNHDA and CDR2 SQIVND (reference sequence). This CDR3 has 13 amino acids. CDR3 sequence reads: CVSTRDSGNTIYF. The CDR3 DNA reads as TGTGTCAGTACGAGGGACTCTGGAAACACCATATATTTT.

The sample holds one count of this clone. CDR3 coding DNA: TGTGCCAGTAGTACCCATTTGACATCTTCTGGAAACACCATATATTTT. Translating gives CASSTHLTSSGNTIYF. The chain uses TRBV19 and TRBJ1-3, with no clear D. V was shortened by 4 bases and J by 1 base, with 14 bases between the two germline ends. CDR3 length: 16 residues. Looked up from germline, CDR1 is LNHDA and CDR2 is SQIVND (reference sequence).

The V call is TRBV6-6, the J call TRBJ2-5; TRBD2 might be the D (6 bases). In germline, CDR1 is MNHNY, CDR2 SVGAGI (reference sequence). The CDR3 has 14 amino acids. V was cut by 5 bases and J by 2 bases, with 12 bases left in between. The CDR3 is CASSIYGGQETQYF. CDR3 coding DNA: TGTGCCAGCAGTATCTACGGGGGACAAGAGACCCAGTACTTC.

The CDR3 loop reads CASSPSGGGTVYSPLHF. The DNA for the CDR3 is TGTGCCAGCAGTCCCTCCGGCGGAGGGACAGTTTATTCACCCCTCCACTTT. The V gene is TRBV27, the J gene TRBJ1-6; 7 nucleotides line up with TRBD1. Unmatched junction bases numbered 15, after V lost 5 bases and J lost 8 bases. CDR1 and CDR2 from the germline V gene are MNHEY and SMNVEV (reference sequence). The CDR3 covers 17 residues.

CDR3 in amino acids: CASSLAVHYEQYF. The CDR3 region has the DNA TGCGCCAGCAGTTTAGCGGTTCACTACGAGCAGTACTTC. V gene TRBV5-1 combines with J gene TRBJ2-7, with D perhaps TRBD2 (6 bases). V lost 5 bases and J 3 bases, leaving 12 bases between the germline ends. This CDR3 spans 13 amino acids. Germline lookup yields CDR1 SGHRS and CDR2 YFSETQ.

V gene TRBV9 combines with J gene TRBJ1-1; the match to TRBD1 covers 10 bases. The CDR3 contains 16 residues. Germline V lookup: CDR1 SGDLS, CDR2 YYNGEE. Unmatched junction bases numbered 10, after V lost 2 bases and J lost 6 bases. CDR3 DNA: TGTGCCAGCAGCGTCTCCACCGGGACAGGGGAGCCTGAAGCTTTCTTT. This gives the protein CASSVSTGTGEPEAFF.

The V gene is TRBV6-1, the J gene TRBJ2-7; 8 bases are a match to TRBD2. This CDR3 spans 12 amino acids. V gave up 6 bases and J gave up 7 bases; unmatched junction bases: 5. Germline assignment: CDR1 MNHNS and CDR2 SASEGT. CDR3: CASRRGAGEQYF. The CDR3 DNA sequence: TGTGCCAGCAGGCGGGGGGCGGGAGAGCAGTACTTC.

This clone occurred once. The chain carries TRBV2 and TRBJ2-3; TRBD2 might be the D (5 bases). This CDR3 comprises 15 residues. The ends were cut back, 3 bases at V and 5 bases at J, with 15 bases in the middle. CDR1 and CDR2 (germline): SNHLY, FYNNEI. The CDR3 sequence: CASSDSRARGDTQYF. The CDR3 bases are TGTGCCAGCAGTGATTCCCGGGCTCGGGGAGATACGCAGTATTTT.

DNA for the CDR3: TGTGCCAGCAGTGAGACAGGGTTCCACGAGCAGTACTTC. This gives the protein CASSETGFHEQYF. The chain joins TRBV2 to TRBJ2-7, with 7 bases identical to TRBD1. Germline CDR1 reads SNHLY; CDR2 reads FYNNEI. V was clipped by 3 bases and J by 5 bases; unmatched bases: 4. The CDR3 covers 13 residues.

V is TRBV9 and J is TRBJ2-2; 10 positions agree with TRBD2. This CDR3 has 17 residues. The ends lost 5 bases at V and 4 bases at J; junction bases unmatched: 11. CDR1 and CDR2 from the germline V gene are SGDLS and YYNGEE. In DNA form, the CDR3 reads TGTGCCAGCAGAAGTACAGCGGGGGGGCTTGGCACCGGGGAGCTGTTTTTT. Protein product: CASRSTAGGLGTGELFF.

The chain links TRBV14 to TRBJ1-2, with D unclear. Trimming left V 0 bases short and J 4 bases short, with 12 bases between. The CDR3 is 15 amino acids. The germline gives CDR1 SGHDN, CDR2 FVKESK. CDR3 region: CASSQDTYRGYGYTF. CDR3 sequence (DNA): TGTGCCAGCAGCCAAGATACCTACCGGGGCTATGGCTACACCTTC.

This clone was recorded a few times. The V and J genes are TRBV7-3 and TRBJ2-2; 9 bases map to TRBD2. This CDR3 is 14 amino acids long. In germline, CDR1 is SGHTA, CDR2 FQGTGA. V shed 6 bases and J 5 bases; nucleotides not matched to a gene: 4. The CDR3 spells CASRITSGTGELFF. The CDR3 nucleotides are TGTGCCAGCAGGATAACTAGCGGGACCGGGGAGCTGTTTTTT.